The T cell receptor (beta chain) under discussion was sequenced for a study of cytomegalovirus exposure and HLA in healthy donors. Study-wide findings and caveats: TCR beta chain V- and J-gene trimming was linked, in a later analysis, to a missense variant in DCLRE1C.

The CDR3 is made up of 15 amino acids. Germline V gives CDR1 SEHNR, CDR2 FQNEAQ (reference sequence). Between the trimmed V and J ends, which lost 6 bases and 0 bases, there was a span of 12 bases. With 60 Vbeta and 13 Jbeta primers, the PCR was carried out. The table came from immunoSEQ multiplex PCR; TCRdb's copy has only in-frame clones and leaves some out. The table records under 90,000 clones, 70% to 80% of them present only once. Concerning this clone: Antigen: not known.

The sequencing input was PBMCs. The TCR was taken from a woman in her fifties or sixties in good health and CMV-seropositive. The rearrangement uses TRBV7-9 and TRBJ1-5; the D gene is possibly TRBD1 (5 bases). The chain's CDR3 is CASSYQGHSNQPQHF. CDR3 coding DNA: TGTGCCAGCAGTTATCAGGGTCATAGCAATCAGCCCCAGCATTTT.